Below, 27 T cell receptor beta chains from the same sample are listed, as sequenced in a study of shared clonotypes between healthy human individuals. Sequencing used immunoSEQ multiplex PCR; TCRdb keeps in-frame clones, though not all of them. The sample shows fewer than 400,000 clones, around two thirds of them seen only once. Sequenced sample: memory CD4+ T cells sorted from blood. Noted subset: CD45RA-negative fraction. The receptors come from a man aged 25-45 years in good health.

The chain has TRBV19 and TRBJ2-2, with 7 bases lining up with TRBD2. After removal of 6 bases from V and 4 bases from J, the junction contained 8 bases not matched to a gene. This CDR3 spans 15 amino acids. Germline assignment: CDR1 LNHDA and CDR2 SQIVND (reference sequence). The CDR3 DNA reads TGTGCCAGTAGAACTTGGCGGGAGCGCACCGGGGAGCTGTTTTTT. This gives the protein CASRTWRERTGELFF.

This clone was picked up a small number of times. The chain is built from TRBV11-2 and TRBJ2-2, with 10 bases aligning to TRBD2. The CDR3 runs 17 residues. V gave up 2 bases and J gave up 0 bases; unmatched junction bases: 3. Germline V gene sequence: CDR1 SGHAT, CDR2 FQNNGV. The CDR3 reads CASSLRTSGANTGELFF. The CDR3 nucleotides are TGTGCCAGCAGCTTAAGGACTAGCGGAGCGAACACCGGGGAGCTGTTTTTT.

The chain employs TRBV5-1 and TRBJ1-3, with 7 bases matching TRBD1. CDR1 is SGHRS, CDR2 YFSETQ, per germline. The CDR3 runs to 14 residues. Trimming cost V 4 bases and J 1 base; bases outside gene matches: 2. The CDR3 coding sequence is TGCGCCAGCAGCCCGACAGGGTCTGGAAACACCATATATTTT. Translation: CASSPTGSGNTIYF.

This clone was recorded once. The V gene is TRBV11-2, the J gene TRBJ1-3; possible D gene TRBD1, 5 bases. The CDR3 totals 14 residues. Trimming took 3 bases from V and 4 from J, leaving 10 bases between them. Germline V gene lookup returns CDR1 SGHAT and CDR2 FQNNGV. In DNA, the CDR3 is TGTGCCAGCAGCTTGGGGCCCAAGGGAAACACCATATATTTT. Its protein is CASSLGPKGNTIYF.

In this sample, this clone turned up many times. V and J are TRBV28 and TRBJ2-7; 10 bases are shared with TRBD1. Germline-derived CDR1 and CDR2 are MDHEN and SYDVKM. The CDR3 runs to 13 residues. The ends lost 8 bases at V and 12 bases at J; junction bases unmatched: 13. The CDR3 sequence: CASHSETGGYPYF. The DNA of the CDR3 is TGTGCCAGCCATTCCGAGACAGGGGGCTATCCGTACTTC.

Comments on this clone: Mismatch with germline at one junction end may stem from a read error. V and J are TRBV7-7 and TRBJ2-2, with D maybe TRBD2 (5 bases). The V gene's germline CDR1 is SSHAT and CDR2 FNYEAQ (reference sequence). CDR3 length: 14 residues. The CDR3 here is CASSAAANTGELFF. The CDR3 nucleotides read TGTGCTAGCAGCGCAGCGGCGAACACCGGGGAGCTGTTTTTT.

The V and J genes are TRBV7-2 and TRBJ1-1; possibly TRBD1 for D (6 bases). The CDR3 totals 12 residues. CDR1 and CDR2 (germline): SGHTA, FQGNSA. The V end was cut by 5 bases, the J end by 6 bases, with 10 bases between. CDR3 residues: CASSLQGSEAFF. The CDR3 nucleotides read TGTGCCAGCAGCCTTCAGGGGTCTGAAGCTTTCTTT.

The CDR3 loop reads CASSFVGANTGELFF. The CDR3 DNA reads TGTGCCAGCAGCTTCGTGGGCGCGAACACCGGGGAGCTGTTTTTT. This sequence joins TRBV11-3 and TRBJ2-2; D is unresolved. Trimming stripped 3 bases from V and 0 bases from J, with 8 bases between. The CDR3 loop spans 15 amino acids. The germline V gene encodes CDR1 SGHNT and CDR2 YENEEA. Combining the CDR3 with reference TRBV11-3 and TRBJ2-2 gives the whole variable domain EAGVVQSPRYKIIEKKQPVAFWCNPISGHNTLYWYLQNLGQGPELLIRYENEEAVDDSQLPKDRFSAERLKGVDSTLKIQPAELGDSAVYLCASSFVGANTGELFFGEGSRLTVL.

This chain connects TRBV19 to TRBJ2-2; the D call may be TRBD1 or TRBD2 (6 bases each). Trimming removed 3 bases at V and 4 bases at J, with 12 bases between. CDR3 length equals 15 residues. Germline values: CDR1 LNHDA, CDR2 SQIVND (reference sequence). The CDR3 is CASSIRGGFTGELFF. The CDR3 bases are TGTGCCAGTAGTATCCGAGGGGGGTTCACCGGGGAGCTGTTTTTT.

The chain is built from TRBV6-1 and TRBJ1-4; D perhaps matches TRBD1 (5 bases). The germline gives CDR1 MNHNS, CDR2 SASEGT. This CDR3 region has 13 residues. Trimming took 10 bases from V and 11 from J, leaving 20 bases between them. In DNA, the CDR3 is TGTGCCATCAGCAAGGGGAATTTTGAGAAACTGTTTTTT. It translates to CAISKGNFEKLFF.

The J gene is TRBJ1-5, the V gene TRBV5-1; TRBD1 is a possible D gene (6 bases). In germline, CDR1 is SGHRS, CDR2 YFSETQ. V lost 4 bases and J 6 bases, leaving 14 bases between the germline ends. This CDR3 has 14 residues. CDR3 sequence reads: CASSTGQSAQPQHF. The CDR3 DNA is TGCGCCAGCAGCACCGGACAGTCAGCTCAGCCCCAGCATTTT.

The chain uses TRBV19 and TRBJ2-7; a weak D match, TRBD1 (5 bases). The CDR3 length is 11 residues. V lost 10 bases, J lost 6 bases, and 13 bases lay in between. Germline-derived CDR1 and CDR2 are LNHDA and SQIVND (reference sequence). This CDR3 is CATLLGREQYF. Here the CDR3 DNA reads TGTGCCACACTATTGGGGCGCGAGCAGTACTTC. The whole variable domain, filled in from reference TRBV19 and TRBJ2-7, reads DGGITQSPKYLFRKEGQNVTLSCEQNLNHDAMYWYRQDPGQGLRLIYYSQIVNDFQKGDIAEGYSVSREKKESFPLTVTSAQKNPTAFYLCATLLGREQYFGPGTRLTVT.

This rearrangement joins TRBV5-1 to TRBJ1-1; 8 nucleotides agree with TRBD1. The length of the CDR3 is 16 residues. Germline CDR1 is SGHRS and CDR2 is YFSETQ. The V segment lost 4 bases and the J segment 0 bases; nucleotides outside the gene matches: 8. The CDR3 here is CASSLTGVFMNTEAFF. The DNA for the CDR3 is TGCGCCAGCAGCCTGACAGGGGTATTCATGAACACTGAAGCTTTCTTT. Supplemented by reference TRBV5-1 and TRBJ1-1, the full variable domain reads KAGVTQTPRYLIKTRGQQVTLSCSPISGHRSVSWYQQTPGQGLQFLFEYFSETQRNKGNFPGRFSGRQFSNSRSEMNVSTLELGDSALYLCASSLTGVFMNTEAFFGQGTRLTVV.

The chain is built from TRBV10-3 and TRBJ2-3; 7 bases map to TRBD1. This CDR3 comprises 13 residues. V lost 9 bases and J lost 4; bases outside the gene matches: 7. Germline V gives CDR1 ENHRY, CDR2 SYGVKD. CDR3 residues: CAIGTDIPDTQYF. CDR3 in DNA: TGTGCCATAGGGACAGATATACCAGATACGCAGTATTTT.

The CDR3 loop reads CASSSTWASSETQYF. In nucleotides, the CDR3 is TGTGCCAGCAGCAGTACGTGGGCGTCATCAGAGACCCAGTACTTC. This rearrangement joins TRBV5-6 to TRBJ2-5, with no clear D. The CDR3 runs 15 residues. V lost 4 bases, J lost 4 bases, and 17 bases lay in between. CDR1 is SGHDT, CDR2 YYEEEE, per germline.

The CDR3 DNA reads TGCGCCAGCAGCTTGGAAGGCCTGAGCTCCTACGAGCAGTACTTC. This encodes CASSLEGLSSYEQYF. This sequence joins TRBV5-1 and TRBJ2-7; D remains ambiguous. The CDR3 runs 15 residues. Germline CDR1 and CDR2: SGHRS and YFSETQ. The V end was cut by 0 bases, the J end by 0 bases, with 10 bases between.

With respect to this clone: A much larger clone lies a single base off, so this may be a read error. The CDR3 here is CASSLGGSDTQYF. Here the CDR3 DNA reads TGTGCCAGCAGCTTAGGCGGGTCAGATACGCAGTATTTT. The chain couples TRBV11-2 to TRBJ2-3; possible D gene TRBD2, 5 bases. Trimming removed 1 base from V and 4 bases from J, with 6 bases in between. The length of the CDR3 is 13 residues. From germline, CDR1 is SGHAT and CDR2 FQNNGV. Combining the CDR3 with reference TRBV11-2 and TRBJ2-3 gives the whole variable domain EAGVAQSPRYKIIEKRQSVAFWCNPISGHATLYWYQQILGQGPKLLIQFQNNGVVDDSQLPKDRFSAERLKGVDSTLKIQPAKLEDSAVYLCASSLGGSDTQYFGPGTRLTVL.

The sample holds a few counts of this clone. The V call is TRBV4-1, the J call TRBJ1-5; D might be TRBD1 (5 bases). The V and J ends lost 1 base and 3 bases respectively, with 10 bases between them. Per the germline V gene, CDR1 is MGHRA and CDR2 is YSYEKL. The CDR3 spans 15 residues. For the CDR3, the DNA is TGCGCCAGCAGCCAAGGGGGCCAGGCCAATCAGCCCCAGCATTTT. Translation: CASSQGGQANQPQHF.

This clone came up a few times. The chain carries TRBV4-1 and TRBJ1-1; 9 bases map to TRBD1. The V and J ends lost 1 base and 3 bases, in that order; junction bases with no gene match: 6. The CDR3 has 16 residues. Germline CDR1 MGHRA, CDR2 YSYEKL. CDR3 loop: CASSQGTGVGDTEAFF. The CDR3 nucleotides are TGCGCCAGCAGCCAAGGGACAGGGGTCGGCGACACTGAAGCTTTCTTT.

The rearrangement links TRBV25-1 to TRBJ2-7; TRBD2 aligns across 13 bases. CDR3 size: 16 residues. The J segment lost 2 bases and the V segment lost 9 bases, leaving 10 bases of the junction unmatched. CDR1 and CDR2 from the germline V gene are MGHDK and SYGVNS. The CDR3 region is CASSGTSGKLTYEQYF. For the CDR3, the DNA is TGTGCCAGTTCCGGGACTAGCGGGAAATTGACCTACGAGCAGTACTTC.

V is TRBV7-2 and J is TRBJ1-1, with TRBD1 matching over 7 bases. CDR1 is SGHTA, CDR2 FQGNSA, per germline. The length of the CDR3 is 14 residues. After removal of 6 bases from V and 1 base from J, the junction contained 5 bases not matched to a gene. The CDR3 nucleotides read TGTGCCAGCAGTACGACAGGGAAGAACACTGAAGCTTTCTTT. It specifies CASSTTGKNTEAFF. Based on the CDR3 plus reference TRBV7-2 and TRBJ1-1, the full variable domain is GAGVSQSPSNKVTEKGKDVELRCDPISGHTALYWYRQSLGQGLEFLIYFQGNSAPDKSGLPSDRFSAERTGGSVSTLTIQRTQQEDSAVYLCASSTTGKNTEAFFGQGTRLTVV.

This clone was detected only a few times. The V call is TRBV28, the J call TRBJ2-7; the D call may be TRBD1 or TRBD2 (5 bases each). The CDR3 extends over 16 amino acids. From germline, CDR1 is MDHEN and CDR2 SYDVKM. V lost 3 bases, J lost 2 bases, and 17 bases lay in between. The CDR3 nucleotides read TGTGCCAGCAGTTTGGGACCCTCATTGGGTGCCTACGAGCAGTACTTC. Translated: CASSLGPSLGAYEQYF.

This CDR3 reads CASSSGLGGTNTGELFF. The CDR3, as DNA: TGTGCCAGCAGTTCGGGGTTGGGAGGTACGAACACCGGGGAGCTGTTTTTT. The chain is built from TRBV27 and TRBJ2-2, with D possibly matching TRBD2 (6 bases). The germline V gene has CDR1 MNHEY and CDR2 SMNVEV (reference sequence). The germline V and J ends were trimmed by 4 bases and 0 bases, with 15 bases remaining between them. The CDR3 consists of 17 residues.

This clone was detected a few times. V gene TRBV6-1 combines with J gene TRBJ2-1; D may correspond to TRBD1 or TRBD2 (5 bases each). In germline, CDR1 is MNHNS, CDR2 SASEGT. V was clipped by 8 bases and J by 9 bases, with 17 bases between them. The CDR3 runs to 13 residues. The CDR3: CASLMGELGEQFF. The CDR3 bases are TGTGCCAGCCTTATGGGGGAGTTGGGTGAGCAGTTCTTC.

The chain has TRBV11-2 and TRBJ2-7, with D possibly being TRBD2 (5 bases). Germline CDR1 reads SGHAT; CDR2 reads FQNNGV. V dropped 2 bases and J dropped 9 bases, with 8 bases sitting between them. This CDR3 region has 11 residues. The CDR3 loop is CASSLRGRQYF. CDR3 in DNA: TGTGCCAGCAGCTTACGGGGTAGGCAGTACTTC.

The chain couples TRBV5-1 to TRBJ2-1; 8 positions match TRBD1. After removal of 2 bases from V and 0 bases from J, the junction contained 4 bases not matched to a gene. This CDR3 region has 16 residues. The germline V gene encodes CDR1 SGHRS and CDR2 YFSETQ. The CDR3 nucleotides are TGCGCCAGCAGCTTCATAACAGGGGGCTCCTACAATGAGCAGTTCTTC. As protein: CASSFITGGSYNEQFF.

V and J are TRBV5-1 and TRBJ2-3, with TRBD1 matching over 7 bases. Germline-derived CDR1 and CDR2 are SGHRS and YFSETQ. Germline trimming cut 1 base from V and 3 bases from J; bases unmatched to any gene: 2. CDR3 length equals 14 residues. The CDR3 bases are TGCGCCAGCAGCTTGCAGGGGGAAACAGATACGCAGTATTTT. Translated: CASSLQGETDTQYF.